This TCR beta chain was captured in a study of PD-1 blockade in classical Hodgkin lymphoma (dated by TCRdb to 2019 to 2021). As for the study more broadly: Nivolumab dosing was 3 mg/kg intravenously every 2 weeks, continuing until either disease progression or unacceptable toxicity. A peripheral blood immune signature of response to PD-1 blockade in classical Hodgkin lymphoma was defined using TCR beta sequencing and CyTOF.

From cysteine to phenylalanine, the CDR3 is 14 amino acids long. This entry keeps only the CDR3 DNA: 42 bases, framed from base 1. Trimming costs V 1 base and J 2 bases, and their ends lie 10 bases apart. The germline V gene encodes CDR1 SGHKS and CDR2 YYEKEE (reference sequence). Here is what the overall study found, with its caveats: Baseline diversity similar to that of newly diagnosed patients was observed in trial patients achieving complete response, whereas significantly lower diversity was observed in partial responders and progressors. Newly diagnosed patients were reported to have lower baseline TCR diversity than healthy donors, and relapsed/refractory patients were reported to have lower baseline TCR diversity still. A significant rise by C4D1 was seen in CD4+ but not CD8+ TCR diversity (p=0.0027 vs p=0.16), with the rise being most apparent in complete responders (p=0.02). Diversity was lower in patients who began nivolumab less than 1 year after ASCT, so these patients were left out of later analyses to avoid confounding by immune reconstitution. Only a single clinical trial cohort was studied, and what caused the repertoire differences, possibly disease activity or prior therapy, remained undefined.

Genomic DNA was extracted with the Qiagen DNeasy kit from unsorted PBMCs and from negatively selected CD4+ and CD8+ fractions. Amplification of TCR beta CDR3 regions was done by immunoSEQ multiplex PCR with primers that anneal to V and J segments. A synthetic immune receptor repertoire was used to minimize amplification bias, and any remaining bias was removed computationally after sequencing. In the source study's methods: Repertoire diversity was quantified as the Shannon entropy index using custom Python scripts. Unsorted, CD4+ and CD8+ repertoires were analyzed separately, except for combined analyses in which CD4+ and CD8+ sequences were merged in silico. A clone was considered expanded if an increase in frequency of at least 2-fold after treatment relative to C1D1 was found, and a pseudocount of 0.5 was applied to clones undetected at baseline. Clones with 0 or 1 copy at C1D1 were classified as singleton clones, and clones with 2 or more copies were classified as non-singleton clones. Clones expanded in unsorted samples were annotated as CD4+, CD8+ or unknown by matching protein sequences in sorted samples from the same patient. Wilcoxon tests were applied to paired samples to test diversity changes from C1D1 to C4D1. TCRdb re-hosts the immuneACCESS table, in-frame sequences only. Its copies lack some clones; in the studies checked, an unresolved V gene accounts for under half of them, and the cause for the rest is not known. D and trimming come from the DNA, and the V and J calls and clone size come from that table. Across this sample there are 50,000 to 85,000 clones, with about 64% seen only once. 7.5% to 9.5% of the sample goes to the ten largest clones.

Comment on this clone: This receptor's antigen is unknown. Qualities for individual bases were not recorded, and no much larger clone is one base off.

Explained via the paper, the time point label denotes: cycle 2 day 1 (C2D1) of nivolumab. Every trial patient had relapsed following autologous stem cell transplantation, and prior brentuximab vedotin exposure was what differed among cohorts A, B and C. The trial cohort comprised roughly 50 patients with relapsed/refractory classical Hodgkin lymphoma whose best overall responses were complete response, partial response or progressive disease. In the multi-cohort phase II CheckMate 205 trial, trial patients received single-agent nivolumab. An independent review committee assessed best overall response using the 2007 International Working Group response criteria. Trial PBMCs were obtained immediately prior to nivolumab initiation (C1D1) and on therapy at cycle 2 day 1 and cycle 4 day 1. Peripheral blood was collected in 8 mL Vacutainer Cell Preparation Tubes, from which PBMCs were isolated by centrifugation and then cryopreserved.

The V and J genes are TRBV5-5 and TRBJ2-7, with the D gene not confidently named. The TCR comes from a human donor with classical Hodgkin lymphoma. This specimen was peripheral blood mononuclear cells (PBMCs), taken before the second cycle of nivolumab. In nucleotides, the sequence is TGTGCCAGCAGCTTGACAGCCACACCCTACGAGCAGTACTTC. This codes for CASSLTATPYEQYF.